The 17 T cell receptor beta chains presented below share a single source sample, sequenced in a study of T-cell memory formation after mild COVID-19. TCRdb ran MiXCR on the 5' RACE reads and lists one entry per CDR3 protein. The sample carries around 210,000 distinct CDR3 sequences, over 9.5% recorded once. Sequencing was performed on PBMCs or a T cell subset sorted from them (not recorded which). These receptors were obtained from a man aged 18 to 35 who had mild COVID-19 (a few samples of this study predate the infection). Cell type and time point are not known.

This clonotype has more than one count but fewer than ten. This chain joins TRBV9 and TRBJ2-1; a possible D gene is TRBD2 (5 bases). The CDR3 has 13 amino acids. The V end was cut by 0 bases, the J end by 9 bases, with 10 bases between. The germline V gene has CDR1 SGDLS and CDR2 YYNGEE. CDR3 loop: CASSVELVGEQFF. CDR3 sequence (DNA): TGTGCCAGCAGCGTAGAACTAGTCGGTGAGCAGTTCTTC.

This clonotype was seen many times. The CDR3 here is CSAISGPLSTDTQYF. In DNA, the CDR3 is TGCAGTGCTATAAGTGGGCCCCTTAGCACAGATACGCAGTATTTT. The V call is TRBV20-1, the J call TRBJ2-3; D gene ambiguous. Trimming shortened V by 4 bases and J by 0 bases, and 14 bases separated the two germline ends. The length of the CDR3 is 15 residues. The germline gives CDR1 DFQATT, CDR2 SNEGSKA (reference sequence).

The chain uses TRBV5-1 and TRBJ1-2, with D uncertain. CDR1 is SGHRS and CDR2 is YFSETQ in the germline V gene. The CDR3 length is 13 residues. The V end lost 4 bases, the J end lost 1 base, and 8 bases lay between the germline ends. CDR3 sequence: CASSEGNNYGYTF. CDR3 nucleotides: TGCGCCAGCAGCGAAGGGAATAACTATGGCTACACCTTC.

This clonotype was counted ten times or more. The V call is TRBV20-1, the J call TRBJ2-5; 10 positions match TRBD2. This CDR3 has 12 residues. With V trimmed by 6 bases and J by 4 bases, 2 bases remained unmatched. Germline V gene sequence: CDR1 DFQATT, CDR2 SNEGSKA (reference sequence). CDR3 amino acids: CSAWTSGETQYF. The CDR3 DNA sequence: TGCAGTGCATGGACTAGCGGAGAGACCCAGTACTTC.

The chain combines TRBV4-1 with TRBJ1-1; 9 nucleotides agree with TRBD1. V lost 3 bases, J lost 6 bases, and 26 bases stayed unmatched. There are 21 residues in the CDR3. CDR1 and CDR2 from the germline V gene are MGHRA and YSYEKL. Here the CDR3 reads CASSQSPIGGQGMGSVAEAFF. CDR3 coding DNA: TGCGCCAGCAGCCAGTCCCCAATTGGGGGACAGGGTATGGGGAGCGTCGCTGAAGCTTTCTTT.

This clonotype was picked up a small number of times. This chain links TRBV28 with TRBJ2-7; a weak D match, TRBD2 (5 bases). Germline values: CDR1 MDHEN, CDR2 SYDVKM. The CDR3 is 12 amino acids. The ends were cut back, 2 bases at V and 7 bases at J, with 9 bases in the middle. The CDR3 DNA sequence: TGTGCCAGCAGTTTAACTGGCGGGGAGCAGTACGTC. Amino acids: CASSLTGGEQYV.

The CDR3 is CASSPFGADTQYF. The CDR3, as DNA: TGTGCCAGCAGCCCCTTCGGGGCAGATACGCAGTATTTT. The chain has TRBV3-1 and TRBJ2-3; maybe TRBD2 (5 bases). This CDR3 is built from 13 residues. Germline loops: CDR1 LGHDT, CDR2 YNNKEL (reference sequence). V dropped 4 bases and J dropped 4 bases, with 9 bases sitting between them.

This clonotype came up a few times. This rearrangement joins TRBV15 to TRBJ1-3; D gene uncertain. V lost 0 bases to trimming and J lost 1 base, with 10 bases between them. CDR3 size: 16 residues. Germline V gene lookup returns CDR1 LNHNV and CDR2 YYDKDF (reference sequence). This CDR3 reads CATSRDPRTSGNTIYF. CDR3 sequence (DNA): TGTGCCACCAGCAGAGACCCACGAACGTCTGGAAACACCATATATTTT.

This clonotype was counted a few times. This chain joins TRBV9 and TRBJ2-2, with D possibly matching TRBD2 (7 bases). V was shortened by 0 bases and J by 4 bases, with 13 bases between the two germline ends. The CDR3 consists of 16 residues. Looked up from germline, CDR1 is SGDLS and CDR2 is YYNGEE. The CDR3 reads CASSVDGGRRTGELFF. CDR3 in DNA: TGTGCCAGCAGCGTAGACGGGGGGCGGCGCACCGGGGAGCTGTTTTTT.

This clonotype was seen many times. The rearrangement uses TRBV5-1 and TRBJ1-1, with D hard to call. Per the germline V gene, CDR1 is SGHRS and CDR2 is YFSETQ. Trimming shortened V by 4 bases and J by 4 bases, and 14 bases separated the two germline ends. The CDR3 is 14 residues long. Here the CDR3 DNA reads TGCGCCAGCAGCCCCGCAACAGAGGGCACTGAAGCTTTCTTT. It encodes CASSPATEGTEAFF.

The table lists this clonotype with many counts. DNA of the CDR3: TGTGCCAGCAGTTTAAGCCCGCAGGCCTCTGGAAACACCATATATTTT. It specifies CASSLSPQASGNTIYF. The chain employs TRBV28 and TRBJ1-3, with unresolved D. The CDR3 is 16 amino acids. The germline V and J ends were trimmed by 2 bases and 0 bases, with 11 bases remaining between them. Germline assignment: CDR1 MDHEN and CDR2 SYDVKM.

V is TRBV5-1 and J is TRBJ2-1; TRBD2 matches 13 bases. Losses at the gene ends were 4 bases for V and 1 base for J; bases not matched to a gene: 5. The CDR3 covers 17 residues. CDR1 and CDR2 (germline): SGHRS, YFSETQ. CDR3: CASSRTSGSPSYNEQFF. CDR3 nucleotides: TGCGCCAGCAGCAGGACTAGCGGGAGTCCGTCCTACAATGAGCAGTTCTTC.

There are a few counts of this clonotype. V usage is TRBV7-3 and J usage is TRBJ2-1, with no clear D. The germline V gene has CDR1 SGHTA and CDR2 FQGTGA. The CDR3 runs 12 residues. The germline V and J ends were trimmed by 5 bases and 10 bases, with 12 bases remaining between them. CDR3 sequence reads: CASSATLGEQFF. As DNA, the CDR3 is TGTGCCAGCAGCGCCACCCTGGGCGAGCAGTTCTTC.

The chain couples TRBV9 to TRBJ1-2; D is uncertain. Germline CDR1 reads SGDLS; CDR2 reads YYNGEE. This CDR3 contains 11 residues. Trimming took off 0 bases at V and 6 bases at J, with 3 bases between the two ends. In nucleotides, the CDR3 is TGTGCCAGCAGCGTAGGGAATGGCTACACCTTC. Translating it yields CASSVGNGYTF.

The chain is built from TRBV20-1 and TRBJ2-7; D is possibly TRBD1 or TRBD2 (5 bases each). V shed 1 base and J shed 6 bases, with 19 bases lying between them. Per germline, CDR1 DFQATT and CDR2 SNEGSKA (reference sequence). CDR3 length equals 15 residues. The CDR3 region is CSARAGRSVRGEQYF. DNA for the CDR3: TGCAGTGCTAGAGCCGGCCGCTCGGTGAGGGGCGAGCAGTACTTC.

The rearrangement links TRBV5-1 to TRBJ1-1; TRBD1 agrees at 7 bases. V trimming: 3 bases; J trimming: 8 bases; junction bases outside the gene matches: 7. Germline V CDR1 and CDR2: SGHRS, YFSETQ. The CDR3 covers 13 residues. The CDR3 nucleotides read TGCGCCAGCAGCTCCAGCGGACAGGTAGAAGCTTTCTTT. This encodes CASSSSGQVEAFF.

The sample holds a few counts of this clonotype. The chain combines TRBV20-1 with TRBJ2-7; 7 bases match TRBD1. The CDR3 totals 14 residues. Germline trimming cut 1 base from V and 0 bases from J; bases unmatched to any gene: 3. CDR1 and CDR2 from the germline V gene are DFQATT and SNEGSKA (reference sequence). The CDR3 is CSARGGTASYEQYF. The CDR3 DNA sequence: TGCAGTGCTAGAGGTGGGACAGCCTCCTACGAGCAGTACTTC.